The 27 T cell receptor beta chains in this list originate from one sample, sequenced in a study of regulatory T cells in long-lasting Graves disease. As to time point: persistent/refractory GD, antithyroid drugs over 5 years with positive TRAb. From RNA extracted from PBMCs, the TCR library was made. Arm-PCR of CDR3 regions with iRepertoire HTBI primers generated TCR beta libraries. One entry per CDR3 protein results from TCRdb running MiXCR on the multiplex PCR reads. Seen here are around 430,000 distinct CDR3 sequences, approximately 22% observed once, and the top ten hold 10% to 15%. Sequenced here: peripheral blood mononuclear cells (PBMCs), sampled when the disease was refractory, from a patient treated with antithyroid drugs. The receptor source for this set is a female donor with Graves disease.

The chain uses TRBV9 and TRBJ1-2; no clear D gene. CDR3 size: 14 residues. Germline V gene lookup returns CDR1 SGDLS and CDR2 YYNGEE. V was shortened by 3 bases and J by 7 bases, with 16 bases between the two germline ends. In DNA form, the CDR3 reads TGTGCCAGCAGCGCAACACAACCGTCGGGTGGCTACACCTTC. This encodes CASSATQPSGGYTF.

The rearrangement links TRBV28 to TRBJ2-3; TRBD1 matches at 7 bases. The length of the CDR3 is 15 residues. V lost 5 bases to trimming and J lost 4 bases; unmatched junction nucleotides: 9. CDR1 and CDR2 (germline): MDHEN, SYDVKM. CDR3 loop: CASSPSLGGSDTQYF. CDR3 nucleotide sequence: TGTGCCAGCAGTCCTTCCCTAGGGGGCTCAGATACGCAGTATTTT. The full variable domain, its missing parts supplied by reference TRBV28 and TRBJ2-3, is DVKVTQSSRYLVKRTGEKVFLECVQDMDHENMFWYRQDPGLGLRLIYFSYDVKMKEKGDIPEGYSVSREKKERFSLILESASTNQTSMYLCASSPSLGGSDTQYFGPGTRLTVL.

The J gene is TRBJ2-7, the V gene TRBV20-1; D remains unclear. The CDR3 sequence is 13 residues long. Germline V gene lookup returns CDR1 DFQATT and CDR2 SNEGSKA (reference sequence). V was pared by 6 bases and J by 0 bases, with 12 bases between. The CDR3 DNA reads as TGCAGTGCAACTTCCGGAACCTCCTACGAGCAGTACTTC. Translated: CSATSGTSYEQYF.

This clonotype has ten or more counts. The chain combines TRBV20-1 with TRBJ2-7; 10 positions agree with TRBD2. Germline V CDR1 and CDR2: DFQATT, SNEGSKA (reference sequence). This CDR3 comprises 15 residues. With 6 bases clipped from V and 4 bases from J, the junction kept 12 bases outside the gene matches. CDR3 loop: CSAKDRLAGGYEQYF. The CDR3 nucleotides read TGCAGTGCCAAAGATAGACTAGCGGGCGGGTACGAGCAGTACTTC.

The V gene is TRBV5-4, the J gene TRBJ2-3; D gene ambiguous. Germline V CDR1 and CDR2: SGHNT, YYREEE (reference sequence). The CDR3 runs 15 residues. The ends were cut back, 4 bases at V and 2 bases at J, with 14 bases in the middle. CDR3 residues: CASSPTPIDTDTQYF. The CDR3 nucleotides read TGTGCCAGCAGCCCCACCCCGATCGACACAGATACGCAGTATTTT.

This clonotype was seen ten or more times. This rearrangement joins TRBV2 to TRBJ1-1; D may be TRBD1 (5 bases). This CDR3 contains 12 residues. Germline V gene sequence: CDR1 SNHLY, CDR2 FYNNEI. V was trimmed by 7 bases and J by 3 bases, leaving 9 bases between them. CDR3 DNA: TGTGCCAGCATTCGACAGTACACTGAAGCTTTCTTT. The encoded protein is CASIRQYTEAFF.

This clonotype came up once. With a much larger clone just one base away, this may be a read error. The chain combines TRBV2 with TRBJ1-1; possible D gene TRBD1, 5 bases. The CDR3 contains 14 residues. The ends were cut back, 2 bases at V and 5 bases at J, with 12 bases in the middle. Germline CDR1 and CDR2: SNHLY and FYNNEI. In nucleotides, the CDR3 is TGTGCCAGCAGTGAAAGGGGAATTGGGACTGAAGCTTTCTTT. It yields the protein CASSERGIGTEAFF.

This clonotype occurred a few times. This chain joins TRBV24-1 and TRBJ2-2; D may be TRBD2 (6 bases). Deletions cut 7 bases from V and 1 base from J, with 15 bases between. Per germline, CDR1 KGHDR and CDR2 SFDVKD. This CDR3 has 16 amino acids. CDR3 nucleotide sequence: TGTGCCACCAGCGAGGGAGGATCCGTGAACACCGGGGAGCTGTTTTTT. It encodes CATSEGGSVNTGELFF.

This clonotype was counted ten times or more. This chain links TRBV28 with TRBJ2-7; 10 nucleotides match TRBD1. There are 14 residues in the CDR3. The junction had 1 base not matched to a gene; V was cut back by 4 bases and J by 1 base. In germline, CDR1 is MDHEN, CDR2 SYDVKM. The CDR3 nucleotides read TGTGCCAGCAGTTGGGACAGGGGTTCCTACGAGCAGTACTTC. This encodes CASSWDRGSYEQYF.

The chain recombines TRBV19 with TRBJ1-4; possible D gene TRBD1, 5 bases. Germline-derived CDR1 and CDR2 are LNHDA and SQIVND (reference sequence). With 7 bases removed from V and 8 bases from J, the gap between germline ends came to 17 bases. This CDR3 has 14 amino acids. CDR3 DNA sequence: TGTGCCAGTAAGGGGACGGCGGTGAGGGAAAAACTGTTTTTT. This translates into CASKGTAVREKLFF.

On this clonotype: Sequence at one end of the junction differs from germline and may be a read error. The CDR3 spells CASRQDIWRERPNQPQHF. The CDR3 DNA reads as TGCGCCAGCAGACAAGATATTTGGCGGGAACGGCCCAATCAGCCCCAGCATTTT. The rearrangement joins TRBV4-1 to TRBJ1-5; no definite D call. The CDR3 sequence is 18 residues long. The V gene's germline CDR1 is MGHRA and CDR2 YSYEKL.

In this sample, this clonotype turned up many times. At one of its ends the junction is not consistent with the germline gene, which may arise from a read error. The chain couples TRBV11-3 to TRBJ1-1; D may be TRBD1 (5 bases). From germline, CDR1 is SGHNT and CDR2 YENEEA. The CDR3 contains 14 residues. CDR3 in DNA: TGTGCCAGCAGCCTAGACAGTATGAACACTGAAGCTTTCTTT. The encoded protein is CASSLDSMNTEAFF.

V and J are TRBV30 and TRBJ2-5; 7 bases fit TRBD2. J was trimmed by 5 bases and V by 2 bases; bases with no gene match: 5. This CDR3 contains 13 residues. Germline CDR1 and CDR2: GTSNPN and SVGIG (reference sequence). The CDR3 reads CAWSSGTTETQYF. The CDR3 DNA sequence: TGTGCCTGGAGTTCCGGGACTACTGAGACCCAGTACTTC.

This clonotype was seen a handful of times. The V gene is TRBV7-9, the J gene TRBJ2-2, with TRBD2 matching 10 bases. J lost 1 base, V lost 5 bases, and 4 bases had no gene match. The CDR3 consists of 16 residues. In germline, CDR1 is SEHNR, CDR2 FQNEAQ (reference sequence). CDR3: CASSPGLAENTGELFF. The CDR3 DNA is TGTGCCAGCAGCCCCGGACTAGCGGAGAACACCGGGGAGCTGTTTTTT.

This clonotype was counted ten times or more. The J gene is TRBJ2-5, the V gene TRBV28; 9 bases line up with TRBD2. Germline values: CDR1 MDHEN, CDR2 SYDVKM. This CDR3 region has 16 residues. Germline trimming cut 6 bases from V and 2 bases from J; bases unmatched to any gene: 10. The CDR3 coding sequence is TGTGCCAGCAGCCATGGGGCTAGCGGGGCTCAAGAGACCCAGTACTTC. As protein: CASSHGASGAQETQYF.

This rearrangement joins TRBV28 to TRBJ2-1; D is perhaps TRBD1 (6 bases). This CDR3 spans 15 amino acids. Germline V CDR1 and CDR2: MDHEN, SYDVKM. Trimming left V 2 bases short and J 4 bases short, with 12 bases between. CDR3 in amino acids: CASSLRQVGYNEQFF. The DNA of the CDR3 is TGTGCCAGCAGTTTAAGACAGGTGGGGTACAATGAGCAGTTCTTC.

The chain has TRBV20-1 and TRBJ2-7; 10 bases align to TRBD1. Per the germline V gene, CDR1 is DFQATT and CDR2 is SNEGSKA (reference sequence). The trim removed 5 bases at V and 3 bases at J, leaving 7 bases unmatched. The length of the CDR3 is 14 residues. The CDR3 sequence: CSASHGQGVYEQYF. As DNA, the CDR3 is TGCAGTGCTTCCCATGGACAGGGGGTCTACGAGCAGTACTTC.

V gene TRBV3-1 combines with J gene TRBJ1-1; D unclear. Germline-derived CDR1 and CDR2 are LGHDT and YNNKEL (reference sequence). The V end was cut by 0 bases, the J end by 3 bases, with 14 bases between. The CDR3 covers 16 residues. The CDR3 DNA sequence: TGTGCCAGCAGCCAAGATTCGGGAATGGAGTACACTGAAGCTTTCTTT. It yields the protein CASSQDSGMEYTEAFF.

V is TRBV28 and J is TRBJ2-7; D might be TRBD1 or TRBD2, each matching 5 bases. V gave up 1 base and J gave up 0 bases, with 10 bases separating them. The germline V gene has CDR1 MDHEN and CDR2 SYDVKM. This CDR3 comprises 15 residues. The CDR3 spells CASSLSRGSSYEQYF. The CDR3 region has the DNA TGTGCCAGCAGTTTATCTCGGGGCAGCTCCTACGAGCAGTACTTC.

CDR3 bases: TGTGCCAGCAGCCGCACGGTTGAGGACGAGCAGTACTTC. This codes for CASSRTVEDEQYF. J is TRBJ2-7 and V is TRBV6-1; D not resolved. The CDR3 is 13 amino acids. V was pared by 6 bases and J by 5 bases, with 14 bases between. Germline V gene lookup returns CDR1 MNHNS and CDR2 SASEGT.

V and J are TRBV7-3 and TRBJ2-3, with D possibly being TRBD1 or TRBD2 (5 bases each). CDR1 and CDR2 (germline): SGHTA, FQGTGA. V dropped 2 bases and J dropped 4 bases, with 13 bases sitting between them. The CDR3 covers 15 residues. The CDR3 here is CASSLVGTEADTQYF. CDR3 in DNA: TGTGCCAGCAGCTTAGTGGGGACGGAGGCAGATACGCAGTATTTT.

This clonotype occurred many times. The V gene is TRBV11-3, the J gene TRBJ2-7, with 8 positions matching TRBD1. Trimming at V came to 5 bases and at J to 0 bases, leaving 9 bases not matched to a gene. The CDR3 runs to 16 residues. Per the germline V gene, CDR1 is SGHNT and CDR2 is YENEEA. The CDR3 protein is CASSNTPGQVSYEQYF. The CDR3 DNA sequence: TGTGCCAGCAGCAATACCCCGGGACAGGTCTCCTACGAGCAGTACTTC.

The chain has TRBV19 and TRBJ1-5; D ambiguous. This CDR3 comprises 18 residues. Trimming shortened V by 7 bases and J by 0 bases, and 22 bases separated the two germline ends. Germline V gives CDR1 LNHDA, CDR2 SQIVND (reference sequence). For the CDR3, the DNA is TGTGCCAGTACCCCGACGGGTTCATCCTCCTATAGCAATCAGCCCCAGCATTTT. This gives the protein CASTPTGSSSYSNQPQHF. Full variable domain (remainder filled in from reference TRBV19 and TRBJ1-5): DGGITQSPKYLFRKEGQNVTLSCEQNLNHDAMYWYRQDPGQGLRLIYYSQIVNDFQKGDIAEGYSVSREKKESFPLTVTSAQKNPTAFYLCASTPTGSSSYSNQPQHFGDGTRLSIL.

This clonotype has just a few counts. A much larger clone differs by one base, so this may be a read error. The gene calls are TRBV6-2 or TRBV6-3 and TRBJ2-6; D call uncertain. The CDR3 totals 12 residues. Trimming left V 6 bases short and J 2 bases short, with 2 bases between. Germline values: CDR1 MNHEY, CDR2 SVGEGT. CDR3 DNA: TGTGCCAGCAGCACTGGGGCCAACGTCCTGACTTTC. Amino acids: CASSTGANVLTF.

The chain carries TRBV29-1 and TRBJ2-7; D gene ambiguous. This CDR3 is 15 amino acids long. V lost 6 bases, J lost 1 base, and 19 bases lay in between. CDR1 is SQVTM, CDR2 ANQGSEA, per germline. CDR3 sequence reads: CSVASSRAFSYEQYF. CDR3 coding DNA: TGCAGCGTCGCCTCTTCTAGGGCCTTTTCCTACGAGCAGTACTTC.

The chain is built from TRBV29-1 and TRBJ1-1; 8 positions agree with TRBD1. The CDR3 has 15 residues. The V segment lost 0 bases and the J segment 4 bases; nucleotides outside the gene matches: 7. CDR1 and CDR2 from the germline V gene are SQVTM and ANQGSEA. This chain's CDR3 is CSVEDSRTGPTEAFF. In DNA form, the CDR3 reads TGCAGCGTTGAAGATAGTAGGACAGGGCCCACTGAAGCTTTCTTT.

The chain couples TRBV3-1 to TRBJ2-7; 7 nucleotides match TRBD1. J gave up 5 bases and V 5 bases, and 9 bases lay outside the gene matches. Per the germline V gene, CDR1 is LGHDT and CDR2 is YNNKEL (reference sequence). This CDR3 region has 14 residues. CDR3: CASSFRQGSNEQYF. The CDR3 DNA is TGTGCCAGCAGCTTTCGACAGGGTTCCAACGAGCAGTACTTC.